This T cell receptor (beta chain) was documented in a study of blood T cells in healthy people across ages. General study results and limits: Conclusively comparing naive with antigen-experienced cells was impossible with unsorted PBMCs. It was the long-lived donors that had more naive CD4+ cells and higher diversity than aged donors.

Together with a sample-barcoded 5' primer, a J-beta primer mix was included in a second PCR lasting about 7 to 12 cycles. Sequencing yielded, for each sample, at least 3 million paired-end reads carrying CDR3. Using its own MiXCR run on the 5' RACE reads, TCRdb lists one record per CDR3 protein. This table holds over 1.5 million distinct CDR3 sequences, about 50% found once. As concerns this clonotype: The antigen is not known.

The junction had 6 bases not matched to a gene; V was cut back by 5 bases and J by 7 bases. The CDR3 loop spans 14 amino acids. Germline assignment: CDR1 LGHDT and CDR2 YNNKEL (reference sequence). It was around 10 milliliters of peripheral blood that were drawn from each donor. Sequences were obtained from blood. This TCR derives from a woman in her thirties or forties in good health. The chain couples TRBV3-1 to TRBJ2-1, with 9 nucleotides matching TRBD2. In DNA form, the CDR3 reads TGTGCCAGCAGCACCCGGACTAGCGCAAATGAGCAGTTCTTC. Its translation is CASSTRTSANEQFF.